This is a list of T cell receptor beta chains from one sample in a study of cytomegalovirus exposure and HLA in healthy donors. TCRdb keeps only in-frame clones here, not all; method: immunoSEQ multiplex PCR. The sample lists about 94,000 clones, roughly four fifths occurring once. The source material was PBMCs. The source is a human donor in good health. CDR3s include the opening cysteine and the closing phenylalanine or tryptophan. The order of the fields is CDR3 DNA, CDR3 protein, clone size, D gene, J gene, V gene. D genes are given only for firm matches. The size entry is marked missing in some rows and otherwise reads once, few, many or a size class.

TGTGCTAGTGGTTTGGTAATCAAGGGGAATCAGCCCCAGCATTTT | CASGLVIKGNQPQHF | . | . | TRBJ1-5 | TRBV12-5
TGTGCCAGTGGGGACAGGGTTAACACTGAAGCTTTCTTT | CASGDRVNTEAFF | . | TRBD1 | TRBJ1-1 | TRBV19
TGCGCCAGCAGCCAAGAGGGACAGGGCTCAACCAAAAACATTCAGTACTTC | CASSQEGQGSTKNIQYF | . | TRBD1 | TRBJ2-4 | TRBV4-3
TGTGCCAGCAGCGTAGCCCCCGGGGAAGGAGGTGAAGCTTTCTTT | CASSVAPGEGGEAFF | few | . | TRBJ1-1 | TRBV9
TGTGCCAGCACCTTGACCGGGACAGGGGGGTTCAATGAGCAGTTCTTC | CASTLTGTGGFNEQFF | . | TRBD1 | TRBJ2-1 | TRBV27
TGTGCCAGCAGCTTGAACAGGGGGGTAAACGGCTACACCTTC | CASSLNRGVNGYTF | . | TRBD1 | TRBJ1-2 | TRBV5-4
TGTGCCTGGAGTGCAGGAGGGTACGAGCAGTACTTC | CAWSAGGYEQYF | . | . | TRBJ2-7 | TRBV30
TGTGCCAGCAGACGGACAATTCCGGGCGAGACCCAGTACTTC | CASRRTIPGETQYF | . | . | TRBJ2-5 | TRBV6-1
TGTGCCAGCAGTCCATTCAGCCTGAGGCGGCATAGCGGGACTCCCTACAATGAGCAGTTCTTC | CASSPFSLRRHSGTPYNEQFF | . | TRBD2 | TRBJ2-1 | TRBV27
TGTGCCAGCAGCCAGCGACAGGACCCCTGGGGTGAGCAGTTCTTC | CASSQRQDPWGEQFF | few | . | TRBJ2-1 | TRBV7-2
TGTGCCAGTGCTGAGGCAGGGGAGTCCTACAATGAGCAGTTCTTC | CASAEAGESYNEQFF | . | . | TRBJ2-1 | TRBV19
TGTGCCAGCAGCTTACCAGGGCGGGAAAAACTGTTTTTT | CASSLPGREKLFF | . | . | TRBJ1-4 | TRBV5-5
TGTGCCAGCCATCGAGAGGCTACAATCCGTAATGAGCAGTTCTTC | CASHREATIRNEQFF | few | . | TRBJ2-1 | TRBV2
TGTGCCAGCAGCTCCACCGAGCGGGGCTCCTACGAGCAGTACTTC | CASSSTERGSYEQYF | . | TRBD2 | TRBJ2-7 | TRBV9
TGTGCCAGCAGAACACAGGGGGCCACTGAAGCTTTCTTT | CASRTQGATEAFF | few | TRBD1 | TRBJ1-1 | TRBV5-6
TGTGCCAGCAGTCAGGGATCCTCCTACGAGCAGTACTTC | CASSQGSSYEQYF | once | . | TRBJ2-7 | TRBV28
TGTGCCAGCAGCCCGACTAGCGGGAGGGCCATAGGTTACAATGAGCAGTTCTTC | CASSPTSGRAIGYNEQFF | . | TRBD2 | TRBJ2-1 | TRBV5-6
TGTGCCAGCAGCGTAGTCGGGGGGTTGAATTCACCCCTCCACTTT | CASSVVGGLNSPLHF | . | . | TRBJ1-6 | TRBV9
TGTGCCAGCAGCACGCAGCGGCCGTACGAGCAGTACTTC | CASSTQRPYEQYF | . | . | TRBJ2-7 | TRBV7-2
TGTGCCAGCAGCTCCCGGCCGGCCGGGTCCTACGAGCAGTACTTC | CASSSRPAGSYEQYF | . | . | TRBJ2-7 | TRBV6-5
TGTGCCAGTAGTTACAGAAAGTCGTCCACCTACGAGCAGTACTTC | CASSYRKSSTYEQYF | . | . | TRBJ2-7 | TRBV19
TGTGCCAGCAGCCGACAGGGACTAGCGGGAGCTGTAGATGAGCAGTTCTTC | CASSRQGLAGAVDEQFF | . | TRBD2 | TRBJ2-1 | TRBV7-6
TGTGCCAGCTGTGATGGACAAGCATCCCTGAACACTGAAGCTTTCTTT | CASCDGQASLNTEAFF | . | . | TRBJ1-1 | TRBV27
TGCGCCAGCAGCCAAGTTTGGATCAGGGGCCCTGAAGCTTTCTTT | CASSQVWIRGPEAFF | . | . | TRBJ1-1 | TRBV4-1
TGTGCCAGCAGCGTAGCTGGGAGTTTGAGCACTGAAGCTTTCTTT | CASSVAGSLSTEAFF | few | . | TRBJ1-1 | TRBV9
TGTGCCATCAGTTCCGGGACATCCGGGCAGTACTTC | CAISSGTSGQYF | . | . | TRBJ2-7 | TRBV10-3
TGTGCCAGTAGTCCCGGAGGGGGACTAGCGGGGGGTAACGGCGAGCAGTACTTC | CASSPGGGLAGGNGEQYF | . | TRBD2 | TRBJ2-7 | TRBV19
TGTGCCAGTAGTATAACCCGAAAGGGACAGGGGGCAGTGAACACTGAAGCTTTCTTT | CASSITRKGQGAVNTEAFF | . | TRBD1 | TRBJ1-1 | TRBV19
TGTGCCAGTAGTAACCAGGGGGCTGTGAACACTGAAGCTTTCTTT | CASSNQGAVNTEAFF | few | TRBD1 | TRBJ1-1 | TRBV19
TGTGCCAGCAGCACACACGCCGTGGCATACGAGCAGTACTTC | CASSTHAVAYEQYF | . | . | TRBJ2-7 | TRBV6-5
TGTGCCAGCAGCTTGGGGGACAACTACAATGAGCAGTTCTTC | CASSLGDNYNEQFF | . | . | TRBJ2-1 | TRBV5-5
TGTGCCAGTAGTGAGGCGCAAGGCTATGGCTACACCTTC | CASSEAQGYGYTF | . | . | TRBJ1-2 | TRBV19
TGTGCCGCTGAGGGGAGGGTTAATGAAAAACTGTTTTTT | CAAEGRVNEKLFF | . | . | TRBJ1-4 | TRBV6-6
TGTGCCAGCAGCACTGGACTAGTGGCGATAGAGACCCAGTACTTC | CASSTGLVAIETQYF | once | TRBD2 | TRBJ2-5 | TRBV9
TGCGCCAGAGGGGCGGACAGGGGCCCAGATACGCAGTATTTT | CARGADRGPDTQYF | . | TRBD1 | TRBJ2-3 | TRBV10-1
TGTGCCAGCAGCGTAGCTATCGAGGCTTACGAGCAGTACTTC | CASSVAIEAYEQYF | . | . | TRBJ2-7 | TRBV9
TGCGCCAGCAGCTTGGCCGGAACCCCGGGACAGCTCCAAGAGACCCAGTACTTC | CASSLAGTPGQLQETQYF | . | TRBD1 | TRBJ2-5 | TRBV5-1
TGTGCCAGCAGGTCCGGGACTAGGGATAACAATGAGCAGTTCTTC | CASRSGTRDNNEQFF | . | TRBD2 | TRBJ2-1 | TRBV7-2
TGTGCCAGCAGCCTGGACAGGCTGGGGGCCTCTGGAAACACCATATATTTT | CASSLDRLGASGNTIYF | . | TRBD1 | TRBJ1-3 | TRBV7-2
TGTGCCAGTAGTACGGGACTGGCGAACACCGGGGAGCTGTTTTTT | CASSTGLANTGELFF | . | . | TRBJ2-2 | TRBV19
TGTGCCAGTAGTCGCCGACAGGTCCAAGAGACCCAGTACTTC | CASSRRQVQETQYF | . | . | TRBJ2-5 | TRBV19
TGTGCCAGCAGCCAAGGGCGGGGGGCCTATGAGCAGTTCTTC | CASSQGRGAYEQFF | once | TRBD2 | TRBJ2-1 | TRBV4-2
TGTGCCAGCTCACCTTACCCTGGACAGGGACAGAACACTGAAGCTTTCTTT | CASSPYPGQGQNTEAFF | . | TRBD1 | TRBJ1-1 | TRBV18
TGTGCCAGCAGCTTAGCAGGGGGACCCTACGAGCAGTACTTC | CASSLAGGPYEQYF | . | . | TRBJ2-7 | TRBV7-9
TGTGCCAGCAGCTTAGTAAATTCACCCCTCCACTTT | CASSLVNSPLHF | . | . | TRBJ1-6 | TRBV7-8
TGCGCCAGCAGCTTGGTTGCGGGGGCTGGAAACACCATATATTTT | CASSLVAGAGNTIYF | . | . | TRBJ1-3 | TRBV5-1
TGTGCCAGCAGCCCCTGGACAGGGGCTTTCTACGAGCAGTACTTC | CASSPWTGAFYEQYF | . | TRBD1 | TRBJ2-7 | TRBV7-9
TGTGCCAGTAGTACGGGGGGCACAGATACGCAGTATTTT | CASSTGGTDTQYF | . | . | TRBJ2-3 | TRBV19
TGTGCCAGCAGCTACGAGGGGGCCGCGAACACTGAAGCTTTCTTT | CASSYEGAANTEAFF | . | TRBD1 | TRBJ1-1 | TRBV7-2
TGCGCCAGCAGCCAAGTAGCGAACTACGAGCAGTACTTC | CASSQVANYEQYF | . | . | TRBJ2-7 | TRBV4-1
TGCGCCAGCAGCTTGACCCCGGGACAGGGAGCCTACGAGCAGTACTTC | CASSLTPGQGAYEQYF | . | TRBD1 | TRBJ2-7 | TRBV5-1
TGTGCCACCAGCATTTACTTCGGACAGACGGGTGTTAGCAATCAGCCCCAGCATTTT | CATSIYFGQTGVSNQPQHF | few | . | TRBJ1-5 | TRBV15
TGTGCCAGCAACGCTGGACAGGCATTGGGAGATACGCAGTATTTT | CASNAGQALGDTQYF | . | TRBD1 | TRBJ2-3 | TRBV6-5
TGTGCCAGCAGACTGCAGGGGGGCAGCTCCTACGAGCAGTACTTC | CASRLQGGSSYEQYF | . | . | TRBJ2-7 | TRBV6-6
TGTGCCAGCAGTCCCGGGACACCGCAAGAGACCCAGTACTTC | CASSPGTPQETQYF | . | . | TRBJ2-5 | TRBV27